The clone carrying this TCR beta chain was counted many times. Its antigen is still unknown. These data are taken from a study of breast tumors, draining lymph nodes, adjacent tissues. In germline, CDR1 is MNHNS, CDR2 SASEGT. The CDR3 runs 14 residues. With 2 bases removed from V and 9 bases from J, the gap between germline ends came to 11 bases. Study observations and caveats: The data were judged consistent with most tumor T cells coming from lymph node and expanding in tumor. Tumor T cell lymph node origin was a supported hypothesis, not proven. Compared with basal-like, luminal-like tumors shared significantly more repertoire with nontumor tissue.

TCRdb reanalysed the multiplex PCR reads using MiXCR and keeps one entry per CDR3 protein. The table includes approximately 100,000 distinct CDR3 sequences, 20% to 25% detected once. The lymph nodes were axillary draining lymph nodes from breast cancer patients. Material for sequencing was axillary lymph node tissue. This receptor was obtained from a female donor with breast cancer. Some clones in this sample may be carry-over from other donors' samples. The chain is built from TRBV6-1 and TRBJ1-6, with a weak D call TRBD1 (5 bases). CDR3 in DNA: TGTGCCAGCAGTGAATTACGGGACCTTTCACCCCTCCACTTT. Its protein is CASSELRDLSPLHF.